One sample yielded the 10 T cell receptor delta chains listed below, sequenced in a study of γδ T cells in repeated Plasmodium falciparum infection. TCRdb re-called the multiplex PCR reads via CATT. This table has about 48,000 delta-chain clones, over 1.5% appearing once. Flow sorting of PBMC yielded separate Vgamma9/Vdelta2+ and Vdelta2-negative gammadelta T cell populations for bulk repertoire analysis. Material for sequencing was gamma-delta T cells from blood. The receptors were gathered from a pool of human donors (malaria-infected and uninfected, not separated).

This clone showed up many times. This chain joins TRDV1 and TRDJ1; 10 bases line up with TRDD3. After removal of 3 bases from V and 0 bases from J, the junction contained 16 bases not matched to a gene. Germline CDR1 and CDR2: TSWWSYY and QGS. The CDR3 has 20 residues. The CDR3 sequence: CALGEPSSYTWGINTDKLIF. For the CDR3, the DNA is TGTGCTCTTGGGGAGCCGTCCTCCTACACCTGGGGGATAAACACCGATAAACTCATCTTT.

This clone was recorded many times. TCRdb shows a much larger clone's protein in place of this DNA's translation, and the two differ at residue 20, likely through a read error; the protein shown is translated from the DNA. This chain uses TRDV1 with TRDJ1; 9 nucleotides agree with TRDD3. The CDR3 runs 21 residues. The germline CDR1 and CDR2 sequences are TSWWSYY and QGS. DNA of the CDR3: TGTGCTCTTGCCTTAATAGGGGCTACCCGTACTGGGGGAGTACCCACAAAACGGCTCACCTTT. This encodes CALALIGATRTGGVPTKRLTF.

This clone was counted ten times or more. TCRdb has a much larger clone's protein, which differs at residue 11 from the translation of this DNA, likely because of a read error; what is shown is the protein translated from the DNA. CDR3 sequence (DNA): TGTGCTCTTGGGCTCAGGAGAGGGGGATACTCGTACACCGATAAACTCATCTTT. Amino acid sequence: CALGLRRGGYSYTDKLIF. V usage is TRDV1 and J usage is TRDJ1, with TRDD3 matching 9 bases. CDR1 is TSWWSYY and CDR2 is QGS in the germline V gene. This CDR3 has 18 residues. Germline trimming cut 5 bases from V and 0 bases from J; bases unmatched to any gene: 13.

The table lists this clone with many counts. The protein recorded in TCRdb matches a much larger clone and deviates from this DNA's translation at residue 16, suggesting a read error; the protein here is obtained by translating the DNA. The chain carries TRDV1 and TRDJ1; 8 nucleotides align to TRDD3. This CDR3 has 21 residues. Trimming cost V 0 bases and J 5 bases; bases outside gene matches: 23. CDR1 is TSWWSYY, CDR2 QGS, per germline. The CDR3 region has the DNA TGTGCTCTTGGGGAACTAGTCTCGGGAAAGCCCTGGGGGAGGTTAGGGGATAAACTCATCTTT. Amino acid sequence: CALGELVSGKPWGRLGDKLIF.

As to this clone: A much larger clone differs from this one at a single base, so this may be a read error. This sequence joins TRDV2 and TRDJ1; D might be TRDD2 (5 bases). TCRdb does not report a J gene; here it was assigned by matching the DNA to germline references. This CDR3 spans 15 amino acids. V was shortened by 2 bases and J by 7 bases, with 19 bases between the two germline ends. Per the germline V gene, CDR1 is GEAIGNYY and CDR2 is EKD. CDR3 coding DNA: TGTGCCTGTGACATGATCTCTGTCCCCTTCAGTAAACTCATCTTT. Translating gives CACDMISVPFSKLIF.

This clone was counted a few times. A far larger clone is one nucleotide away, so this likely arose from a read error. Other DNA sequences in the sample encode the same CDR3. The CDR3 coding sequence is TGTGCTCTTGGGGAACTCAAGGTACCTACTGGGGACAAGCCCGGGGACACCGATAAACTCATCTTT. Protein: CALGELKVPTGDKPGDTDKLIF. The chain employs TRDV1 and TRDJ1; 7 bases agree with TRDD3. In the absence of a J gene in TCRdb, the DNA was matched to germline to assign it here. The CDR3 loop spans 22 amino acids. Germline V lookup: CDR1 TSWWSYY, CDR2 QGS. The junction had 22 bases not matched to a gene; V was cut back by 0 bases and J by 0 bases.

By sample share, this clone is medium-sized. This CDR3 is also generated by other DNA sequences in the sample. The chain links TRDV1 to TRDJ1; TRDD3 matches 10 bases. V trimming: 6 bases; J trimming: 0 bases; junction bases outside the gene matches: 16. The CDR3 runs to 19 residues. Germline V gene data show CDR1 as TSWWSYY and CDR2 as QGS. CDR3 bases: TGTGCTCTTGGCCTCAGTACTGGGGGATTTGTCGGTCACACCGATAAACTCATCTTT. As protein: CALGLSTGGFVGHTDKLIF.

This clone was recorded at least ten times. The chain links TRDV2 to TRDJ1, with D perhaps TRDD3 (6 bases). V lost 1 base and J 2 bases, leaving 25 bases between the germline ends. Germline CDR1 reads GEAIGNYY; CDR2 reads EKD. The CDR3 has 19 amino acids. The CDR3 sequence: CACDTLGTTQGIWTDKLIF. In DNA form, the CDR3 reads TGTGCCTGTGACACGTTAGGTACTACTCAAGGGATATGGACCGATAAACTCATCTTT.

This clone occurred a few times. The amino acid sequence in TCRdb belongs to a much larger clone and departs from this DNA's translation at residue 3, likely a sequencing read error; the sequence shown is translated from the DNA. The chain uses TRDV1 and TRDJ1, with 7 bases fitting TRDD3. TCRdb leaves out the J gene; it was filled in here by matching the DNA to germline. The germline V gene has CDR1 TSWWSYY and CDR2 QGS. CDR3 length: 19 amino acids. The CDR3 region has the DNA TGTGCTCCTGGGGAATCTACGCAGTACTGGGGAGTGTACACCGATAAACTCATCTTT. Translation: CAPGESTQYWGVYTDKLIF.

This clone came up a few times. TCRdb records a much larger clone's protein for this DNA, with a difference at residue 18 that likely arises from a read error; the protein given is the translation of the DNA. The chain is built from TRDV1 and TRDJ1; TRDD3 matches at 8 bases. TCRdb supplies no J gene; here it was assigned by aligning the nucleotide sequence to germline. The length of the CDR3 is 21 residues. Per germline, CDR1 TSWWSYY and CDR2 QGS. CDR3 residues: CALGELVSGKPWGRLWDRLIF. As DNA, the CDR3 is TGTGCTCTTGGGGAACTAGTCTCGGGAAAGCCCTGGGGGAGGTTATGGGATAGACTCATCTTT.